What follows is one T cell receptor (beta chain) and its context. Antigen: not known. The data were obtained in a study of cytomegalovirus exposure and HLA in healthy donors. Regarding the study as a whole: It was reportedly the case that the classifier diagnosed cytomegalovirus status with high specificity and sensitivity. Subsequent analysis revealed that first-cohort TCR clusters tended to co-occur in the 120 or so validation repertoires.

Trimming took off 2 bases at V and 0 bases at J, with 18 bases between the two ends. The CDR3 covers 17 residues. Germline-derived CDR1 and CDR2 are SGHRS and YFSETQ. TCRdb's copy holds only in-frame clones and misses some; the assay was immunoSEQ multiplex PCR. The table includes 180,000 or so clones, about 89% detected once. The sequence was collected from a man aged 30 to 45 in good health and CMV-seropositive. The rearrangement joins TRBV5-1 to TRBJ2-7; no clear D gene. Input material: PBMCs. For the CDR3, the DNA is TGCGCCAGCAGCTTCGGCCGCTTGTCAGCTAGCTCCTACGAGCAGTACTTC. Its protein product is CASSFGRLSASSYEQYF.